This TCR beta chain was documented in a study of blood T cell repertoires in COVID-19. This CDR3 contains 15 residues. V was clipped by 1 base and J by 6 bases; unmatched bases: 5. From germline, CDR1 is KGHDR and CDR2 SFDVKD. Produced via immunoSEQ multiplex PCR; TCRdb's table is partial and in-frame only. The sample carries under 250,000 clones, 65% to 90% recorded once. This TCR was recovered from a man aged 45-65 years with COVID-19, enrolled during active disease. Sequencing used peripheral blood. The J gene is TRBJ2-5, the V gene TRBV24-1; TRBD1 aligns across 9 bases. Written as DNA, the CDR3 is TGTGCCACCAGTGATTTAGGGACAGGGCCGAAGACCCAGTACTTC. This encodes CATSDLGTGPKTQYF.